Below, 8 T cell receptor beta chains from the same sample are listed, as sequenced in a study of T cell repertoires in cytomegalovirus infection (dated by TCRdb to the late 2010s). These receptors' targets are unknown. The treatment or condition label for this specimen denotes: in vitro stimulation with specific CMV peptide epitopes to enrich CMV-specific T cells. Sequenced using an Illumina HiSeq 1500. The public reads were run again by TCRdb, first through fastp at Q25 and then through MiXCR, and only productive beta chains were kept. All rows with the same CDR3 protein become a single entry with the most common DNA and genes. This sample lists nearly 700,000 distinct CDR3 sequences; around a third were detected once. The ten most abundant clones make up around a sixth of the sample. The material sequenced was cultured PBMCs, taken from culture after CMV antigen stimulation. Receptors originate from a human donor in good health (CMV status not recorded). Some clones in this sample may be carry-over from other donors' samples.

This sequence joins TRBV19 and TRBJ2-4; a possible D gene is TRBD1 (5 bases). V lost 8 bases, J lost 5 bases, and 13 bases lay in between. The germline V gene has CDR1 LNHDA and CDR2 SQIVND (reference sequence). This CDR3 region has 13 residues. In nucleotides, the CDR3 is TGTGCCAGTTTGGAGACAGTCGAAAACATTCAGTACTTC. As protein: CASLETVENIQYF.

The gene calls are TRBV19 and TRBJ1-6; D is ambiguous. The CDR3 spans 16 residues. CDR1 LNHDA and CDR2 SQIVND come from the germline V gene (reference sequence). V was pared by 4 bases and J by 9 bases, with 19 bases between. The CDR3 DNA sequence: TGTGCCAGTAGTACGCCGATCCGGGCTTGGGGTTCACCCCTCCACTTT. It specifies CASSTPIRAWGSPLHF.

In its sample, this clonotype was seen a few times. This sequence joins TRBV7-2 and TRBJ1-2; 10 bases line up with TRBD1. CDR1 is SGHTA and CDR2 is FQGNSA in the germline V gene. Trimming at V came to 5 bases and at J to 8 bases, leaving 8 bases not matched to a gene. The CDR3 has 14 amino acids. This chain's CDR3 is CASSRTGQGVGYTF. The DNA for the CDR3 is TGTGCCAGCAGCCGAACCGGACAGGGGGTGGGCTACACCTTC. Complete variable domain (other parts from reference TRBV7-2 and TRBJ1-2): GAGVSQSPSNKVTEKGKDVELRCDPISGHTALYWYRQSLGQGLEFLIYFQGNSAPDKSGLPSDRFSAERTGGSVSTLTIQRTQQEDSAVYLCASSRTGQGVGYTFGSGTRLTVV.

This clonotype was seen repeatedly, ten times or more. V and J are TRBV7-2 and TRBJ2-4; 7 bases fit TRBD2. Germline lookup yields CDR1 SGHTA and CDR2 FQGNSA. CDR3 length equals 17 residues. The J segment lost 0 bases and the V segment lost 2 bases, leaving 7 bases of the junction unmatched. The CDR3 DNA is TGTGCCAGCAGCTTAAGAGGCGGGGGACTAGCCAAAAACATTCAGTACTTC. Protein: CASSLRGGGLAKNIQYF.

This clonotype showed up just a few times. The rearrangement links TRBV6-5 to TRBJ2-1; TRBD2 aligns across 11 bases. The trim removed 4 bases at V and 9 bases at J, leaving 11 bases unmatched. The CDR3 sequence is 16 residues long. Germline assignment: CDR1 MNHEY and CDR2 SVGAGI. The CDR3 loop reads CASSFPTSGKVGEQFF. The CDR3 DNA is TGTGCCAGCAGTTTTCCGACTAGCGGGAAGGTGGGTGAGCAGTTCTTC.

This clonotype came up a few times. This chain uses TRBV7-9 with TRBJ2-1; possibly TRBD2 for D (6 bases). The CDR3 contains 12 residues. Looked up from germline, CDR1 is SEHNR and CDR2 is FQNEAQ (reference sequence). V was shortened by 5 bases and J by 9 bases, with 11 bases between the two germline ends. The CDR3 coding sequence is TGTGCCAGCAGCCGGGGACTGCCTGAGCAGTTCTTC. The encoded protein is CASSRGLPEQFF. The variable domain in full, completed from reference TRBV7-9 and TRBJ2-1, reads DTGVSQNPRHKITKRGQNVTFRCDPISEHNRLYWYRQTLGQGPEFLTYFQNEAQLEKSRLLSDRFSAERPKGSFSTLEIQRTEQGDSAMYLCASSRGLPEQFFGPGTRLTVL.

This clonotype appeared a few times. The chain combines TRBV7-9 with TRBJ2-7; the match to TRBD2 covers 12 bases. The CDR3 is made up of 21 amino acids. Germline V lookup: CDR1 SEHNR, CDR2 FQNEAQ (reference sequence). V lost 2 bases and J lost 3; bases outside the gene matches: 20. CDR3 DNA sequence: TGTGCCAGCAGCTTAACCGATGGCTTGGCTAGCGGGAGGGGAACATACTACGAGCAGTACTTC. Translated: CASSLTDGLASGRGTYYEQYF.

The rearrangement uses TRBV6-6 and TRBJ1-3; D is perhaps TRBD1 (5 bases). V dropped 0 bases and J dropped 0 bases, with 12 bases sitting between them. CDR3 length: 17 residues. Germline V lookup: CDR1 MNHNY, CDR2 SVGAGI (reference sequence). The CDR3 DNA is TGTGCCAGCAGTTACTCGATGGCAGGGTACTCTGGAAACACCATATATTTT. It encodes CASSYSMAGYSGNTIYF.